This T cell receptor (beta chain) was profiled in a study of blood T cells in healthy people across ages. Donors were healthy Caucasian individuals from Russia aged about 6 to 90. The CDR3 runs 14 residues. V was pared by 5 bases and J by 4 bases, with 11 bases between. CDR1 is KGHSH, CDR2 LQKENI, per germline. The authors ran a second PCR of 7 to 11 cycles using a sample-barcoded 5' primer and a J-beta primer mix. The template-switch adaptor, which had 12 random nucleotides, put a tag on each cDNA molecule. TCRdb reprocessed the 5' RACE reads via MiXCR and lists one record per CDR3 protein. Among fewer than 950,000 distinct CDR3 sequences listed, around 36% were seen once. For this clonotype: The antigen is not known.

Study-wide findings and caveats: Expanded clonotype changes were possibly confounded by unknown donor CMV status. Fewer expanded clones and more diversity marked long-lived versus aged donors.

Sequences were obtained from blood. This clonotype was sampled from a man younger than 30 in good health. The genes are TRBV18 and TRBJ2-2, with D perhaps matching TRBD1 (5 bases). For the CDR3, the DNA is TGTGCCAGCTCATACCGACAGCGCACCGGGGAGCTGTTTTTT. As protein: CASSYRQRTGELFF.